Included here is one T cell receptor (beta chain) sequence, with context. What it binds is not known. The sample belongs to a study of blood T cells in healthy people across ages. Study in general: The capture of about one barcoded beta molecule per two T cells was achieved by template switching. Study findings and constraints: In the absence of known donor CMV status, changes in expanded clonotypes were possibly confounded.

CDR1 and CDR2 from the germline V gene are SQVTM and ANQGSEA. J gave up 5 bases and V 6 bases, and 6 bases lay outside the gene matches. The CDR3 is 13 amino acids. Then a second PCR, running about 6 to 12 cycles, was carried out with a sample-barcoded 5' primer and a J-beta primer mix. TCRdb processed the 5' RACE reads anew with MiXCR; each CDR3 protein has one entry. The sample includes about 780,000 distinct CDR3 sequences, 46% seen only once; the top ten take roughly 18%. The sample was blood. This sequence was found in a man older than 75 in good health. The chain carries TRBV29-1 and TRBJ1-5; 8 bases map to TRBD1. The CDR3 DNA reads as TGCAGCGTAGGACAGGGAATCGATCAGCCCCAGCATTTT. Translating it yields CSVGQGIDQPQHF.